This note documents a single TCR beta chain sequence. This clonotype has a count of ten or more. Its antigen specificity is not known. Base qualities are missing; no much larger clone stands one base away. The data were obtained in a study of CD8+CD57+ T cells in acquired aplastic anemia (dated by TCRdb to 2017 to 2018). With regard to the full study: DNA extracted from sorted CD4+ and CD8+ cells had a mean of approximately 3 ug, with a range of roughly 0.18 to 27.4 ug. Mean read counts for healthy donor samples were approximately 10 million for CD4+ cells and 11.0 million for CD8+ cells.

Per the germline V gene, SNHLY is the CDR1 and FYNNEI is the CDR2. V lost 11 bases and J lost 4 bases, and the count of bases not matched to a germline gene is 19. The CDR3, from cysteine to phenylalanine, totals 16 residues. CDR3 DNA is the only sequence kept; it has 48 bases, read in frame from the first base. The study deep-sequenced TCR repertoires of sorted CD4+ and CD8+ blood T cells from severe aplastic anemia patients and healthy subjects. Ficoll-Paque density gradient centrifugation was used to isolate peripheral blood mononuclear cells. CD4+ and CD8+ T cells were sorted by FACS or magnetic beads before DNA extraction. Overall results and qualifications from the work: Roughly 31 CD8+ CDR3 sequences were shared between patients and controls but appeared highly expressed in patients and within their immunodominant clones. CD8+ Simpson's diversity did not differ significantly between patients and healthy controls (P=0.060).

Genomic DNA served as template for TCR beta VDJ combination and CDR3 sequence profiling. An Illumina HiSeq 2000 was the platform used for TCR repertoire sequencing. On the study's bioinformatics: Repertoires were assessed using TRBV/TRBJ rearrangement plots, CDR3 size and DJ length profiles, and Simpson's diversity index. The immunodominant clone was defined as the most abundant DNA sequence in deep sequencing data. CDR3 amino acid sequences were screened for sharing across subjects and were compared with published repertoires and the VDJdb database. TCRdb redid the processing of the public reads, applying fastp at Q25 and MiXCR, and retained in-frame beta chains. Each entry merges the rows of one CDR3 protein and shows their most common DNA and genes. TCRdb's processing, not the authors', yielded these V and J calls. The sample records about 190,000 distinct CDR3 sequences, around 50% of which are singletons. The ten top clones hold roughly 15% of the sample.

The rearrangement combines TRBV2 with TRBJ1-1, with 7 central nucleotides matching TRBD1. This TCR came from a human donor in good health, serving as a control. The material sequenced was sorted CD4+, CD8+, or CD8+CD57+ T cells (not recorded which) from PBMCs. The sequenced DNA: TGTGCCGGGTCCAGACAGGGCCTAACCCACGGCACTGAAGCTTTCTTT. The translation is CAGSRQGLTHGTEAFF.